These T cell receptor beta chains were read from a single sample in a study of blood T cell repertoires in COVID-19. Sequencing was performed with immunoSEQ multiplex PCR; in TCRdb, only in-frame clones are kept and a portion is missing. The sample shows 200,000 or so clones, approximately 82% of them seen only once. Sequences were obtained from peripheral blood. Every receptor here comes from a human donor with acute or convalescent COVID-19. The donor label of this sample is uncertain. CDR3s include the opening cysteine and the closing phenylalanine or tryptophan. The D gene is left open where the match is weak. Some rows have no size entry. The others give once, few or many, or a class for an expanded clone.

clone_size	d_call	j_call	v_call	cdr3_nt	cdr3_aa
NA	TRBD1	TRBJ2-1	TRBV7-7	TGTGCCAGCAGCGCCAGGACAGGGGGAGGGTACAATGAGCAGTTCTTC	CASSARTGGGYNEQFF
NA	TRBD1	TRBJ2-7	TRBV6-6	TGTGCCAGCAGGTCCGGGACAGGTCCCTCCTACGAGCAGTACTTC	CASRSGTGPSYEQYF
NA	NA	TRBJ1-1	TRBV30	TGTGCCTGGAGTGGAAGGGGCCCGAACACTGAAGCTTTCTTT	CAWSGRGPNTEAFF
NA	NA	TRBJ2-7	TRBV6-6	TGTGCCAGCAGTCTACCGGGCCTCGGGACTTACGAGCAGTACTTC	CASSLPGLGTYEQYF
NA	TRBD1	TRBJ1-1	TRBV4-1	TGCGCCAGCAGCCTAAAGGTCGAAGGAACAGGGGGCCGAAACACTGAAGCTTTCTTT	CASSLKVEGTGGRNTEAFF
NA	TRBD1	TRBJ2-1	TRBV12-3/TRBV12-4	TGTGCCAGCAGCGCCACGACAGGGTTCAAGTTCTTC	CASSATTGFKFF
NA	NA	TRBJ1-3	TRBV4-2	TGTGCCAGCAGCCAAGATAATGGAAACACCATATATTTT	CASSQDNGNTIYF
NA	TRBD2	TRBJ2-1	TRBV18	TGTGCCAGCTCACCCACTAGCGGGAGTCGCGATGAGCAGTTCTTC	CASSPTSGSRDEQFF
NA	NA	TRBJ2-7	TRBV14	TGTGCCAGCAGCCAAGATCAAGCGGCGTACGAGCAGTACTTC	CASSQDQAAYEQYF
NA	NA	TRBJ2-7	TRBV2	TGTGCCAGCAGTGAACGGGCGGCGGGGGAGCAGTACTTC	CASSERAAGEQYF
NA	TRBD1	TRBJ2-2	TRBV10-1	TGCGCCAGCAGTGACGGGACAGGGTACACCGGGGAGCTGTTTTTT	CASSDGTGYTGELFF
NA	NA	TRBJ1-5	TRBV12-2	TGTGCAAGTCGCTTAACTCCCGCAGGGATCGGGCGTCAGCCCCAGCATTTT	CASRLTPAGIGRQPQHF
once	NA	TRBJ1-2	TRBV28	TGTGCCAGCAGTTCCGCGTATGGCTACACCTTC	CASSSAYGYTF
few	TRBD2	TRBJ2-7	TRBV6-5	TGTGCCAGCAGAGTTAGCGGGAGGACCTCCTACGAGCAGTACTTC	CASRVSGRTSYEQYF
NA	TRBD1	TRBJ2-2	TRBV25-1	TGTGCCAGCAGTGTGACCGGGACAGCGAACACCGGGGAGCTGTTTTTT	CASSVTGTANTGELFF
NA	TRBD2	TRBJ2-3	TRBV29-1	TGCAGCGTTGAAGATAGGACTAGAACAGATACGCAGTATTTT	CSVEDRTRTDTQYF
NA	TRBD2	TRBJ2-1	TRBV27	TGTGCCAGCGGAAGGACGGGAGGGAAGGGATCCAATGAGCAGTTCTTC	CASGRTGGKGSNEQFF
many	NA	TRBJ2-5	TRBV7-8	TGTGCCAGCAGCCCCTACTCCCCTCGACTCCCTCGCGTGATTAACTTC	CASSPYSPRLPRVINF
NA	TRBD1	TRBJ2-5	TRBV27	TGTGCCAGCAGTTCTCGACAGGGTATAGGGGAGACCCAGTACTTC	CASSSRQGIGETQYF
NA	NA	TRBJ2-5	TRBV21-1	TGTGCCAGCAGCCCCCCCGGGGGGGGAGAGACCCAGTACTTC	CASSPPGGGETQYF
few	NA	TRBJ2-7	TRBV5-1	TGCGCCAGCAGCCTACCTGGACTGCCCCCTCACGAGCAGTACTTC	CASSLPGLPPHEQYF
NA	NA	TRBJ1-3	TRBV6-4	TGTGCCAGCAGTGACTCTGCGGGAGCCCATGGGAATCCTGGAAACACCATATATTTT	CASSDSAGAHGNPGNTIYF
few	TRBD2	TRBJ2-1	TRBV12-3/TRBV12-4	TGTGCCAGCAGTCCTAGCGGGCCCCAGGAGGAGTTCTTC	CASSPSGPQEEFF
NA	NA	TRBJ1-3	TRBV5-1	TGCGCCAGCAGCTCGGGACTCGGGGGGAGCTCTGGAAACACCATATATTTT	CASSSGLGGSSGNTIYF
NA	NA	TRBJ2-3	TRBV5-5	TGTGCCAGCAGCTTGGCGAGCTTTTTCACAGATACGCAGTATTTT	CASSLASFFTDTQYF
few	TRBD2	TRBJ2-1	TRBV9	TGTGCCAGCAGCGTAACTAGCGGGACAAACTACAATGAGCAGTTCTTC	CASSVTSGTNYNEQFF
NA	NA	TRBJ2-1	TRBV30	TGTGCCTGGAGTCTGGCTGGAGGGCGGCATGAGCAGTTCTTC	CAWSLAGGRHEQFF
NA	TRBD2	TRBJ2-1	TRBV7-9	TGTGCCAGCAGCCCGACTAGCGGGAGGCCTTACAATGAGCAGTTCTTC	CASSPTSGRPYNEQFF
NA	TRBD2	TRBJ2-2	TRBV6-1	TGTGCCAGCAGTGAAGCCGGGGGGGGTTTAACCGGGGAGCTGTTTTTT	CASSEAGGGLTGELFF
NA	NA	TRBJ2-2	TRBV4-3	TGCGCCAGCAGCCAGACAAATTGGAACACCGGGGAGCTGTTTTTT	CASSQTNWNTGELFF
NA	NA	TRBJ2-7	TRBV6-5	TGTGCCAGCAGGGACCAGGGGAGGGGCGAGCAGTACTTC	CASRDQGRGEQYF
NA	TRBD2	TRBJ2-1	TRBV5-1	TGCGCCAGCAGCCGGACTAGCGCGGGAGGTGGAGATGAGCAGTTCTTC	CASSRTSAGGGDEQFF
once	NA	TRBJ1-2	TRBV7-9	TGTGCCAGCAGCCTAGCCGACAGGAATGGCTACACCTTC	CASSLADRNGYTF
NA	TRBD2	TRBJ2-1	TRBV15	TGTGCCACCGGACGCAGGTCTAGCGGATACTACAATGAGCAGTTCTTC	CATGRRSSGYYNEQFF
NA	NA	TRBJ1-1	TRBV29-1	TGCAGCGTTGAAGACTATGCGAACACTGAAGCTTTCTTT	CSVEDYANTEAFF
NA	NA	TRBJ2-2	TRBV24-1	TGTGCCACCAGTGAACAGAACACCGGGGAGCTGTTTTTT	CATSEQNTGELFF
NA	TRBD1	TRBJ2-4	TRBV6-2/TRBV6-3	TGTGCCAGCAGTGACAGGACAGGGGGTAAAAACATTCAGTACTTC	CASSDRTGGKNIQYF
NA	NA	TRBJ2-3	TRBV5-4	TGTGCCAGCAGCGAAGCCTACATTACACTACCTGCGTATTTT	CASSEAYITLPAYF
NA	TRBD1	TRBJ2-5	TRBV27	TGTGCCAGCAATTCAGGGACAGGTTCCGAGACCCAGTACTTC	CASNSGTGSETQYF
NA	NA	TRBJ1-1	TRBV5-1	TGCGCCAGCAGCTTGTCGACAGCCAACACTGAAGCTTTCTTT	CASSLSTANTEAFF
NA	NA	TRBJ1-1	TRBV29-1	TGCAGCGTTGTGACAGGAGTCGAAGCTTTCTTT	CSVVTGVEAFF
NA	NA	TRBJ2-1	TRBV19	TGTGCCAGTAGTATAGTTCCCTCAGGGCCCTACAATGAGCAGTTCTTC	CASSIVPSGPYNEQFF
NA	NA	TRBJ2-3	TRBV4-2	TGTGCCAGCAGCCTTAATCCTGGTGGAGCAGATACGCAGTATTTT	CASSLNPGGADTQYF
NA	NA	TRBJ2-7	TRBV7-3	TGTGCCAGCAGCTTAACCGGTAGCTACTACGAGCAGTACTTC	CASSLTGSYYEQYF
NA	TRBD1	TRBJ1-1	TRBV5-1	TGCGCCAGCAGCTGGGGACAGGGGATGCGCCCTGAAGCTTTCTTT	CASSWGQGMRPEAFF
NA	NA	TRBJ1-1	TRBV6-5	TGTGCCAGCATCCGCGGGCCTTCGGCCACTGAAGCTTTCTTT	CASIRGPSATEAFF
NA	TRBD1	TRBJ2-5	TRBV20-1	TGCAGTGCTGCCAGGGGGGAGACCCAGTACTTC	CSAARGETQYF
once	TRBD2	TRBJ2-7	TRBV20-1	TGCAGTGCTAGGAGCGGGAACGAGCAGTACTTC	CSARSGNEQYF
once	TRBD2	TRBJ2-7	TRBV19	TGTGCCAGTAGTGACCGACTAGCGGGAGGTTACGAGCAGTACTTC	CASSDRLAGGYEQYF
NA	TRBD2	TRBJ2-1	TRBV10-2	TGCGCCAGCAGTGGGCTAGCGGGACATTACAATGAGCAGTTCTTC	CASSGLAGHYNEQFF
NA	NA	TRBJ2-1	TRBV4-3	TGCGCCAGCAGCCAAGTAGGCGGAGAGCAGTTCTTC	CASSQVGGEQFF
NA	NA	TRBJ2-1	TRBV7-3	TGTGCCAGCAGCCGGGGGTTAGGAGATGAGCAGTTCTTC	CASSRGLGDEQFF
NA	NA	TRBJ1-2	TRBV7-9	TGTGCCAGCAGCCGAGGGGGGGCAGGAGGCTACACCTTC	CASSRGGAGGYTF